The 2 T cell receptor beta chains presented below share a single source sample, sequenced in a study of blood T cell repertoires in COVID-19. The table came from immunoSEQ multiplex PCR; TCRdb's copy has only in-frame clones and leaves some out. The table lists some 160,000 clones, over 70% of them singletons. Source material: PBMCs or T cells enriched from blood (not recorded which). The source of these receptors is a woman aged 55-75 years who had recovered from COVID-19.

This clone was seen a few times. The chain has TRBV2 and TRBJ2-5; the D is unclear. Germline V gene data show CDR1 as SNHLY and CDR2 as FYNNEI. CDR3 length equals 11 residues. Trimming shortened V by 7 bases and J by 5 bases, and 8 bases separated the two germline ends. Written as DNA, the CDR3 is TGTGCCAGCAATAACGAGGAGACCCAGTACTTC. Translated, it gives CASNNEETQYF.

V gene TRBV27 combines with J gene TRBJ2-5, with 11 nucleotides matching TRBD2. CDR3 length: 16 amino acids. CDR1 is MNHEY and CDR2 is SMNVEV in the germline V gene (reference sequence). The V segment lost 4 bases and the J segment 4 bases; nucleotides outside the gene matches: 8. CDR3 region: CASSSPTSGVAETQYF. The CDR3 bases are TGTGCCAGCAGTTCCCCGACTAGCGGGGTAGCAGAGACCCAGTACTTC.